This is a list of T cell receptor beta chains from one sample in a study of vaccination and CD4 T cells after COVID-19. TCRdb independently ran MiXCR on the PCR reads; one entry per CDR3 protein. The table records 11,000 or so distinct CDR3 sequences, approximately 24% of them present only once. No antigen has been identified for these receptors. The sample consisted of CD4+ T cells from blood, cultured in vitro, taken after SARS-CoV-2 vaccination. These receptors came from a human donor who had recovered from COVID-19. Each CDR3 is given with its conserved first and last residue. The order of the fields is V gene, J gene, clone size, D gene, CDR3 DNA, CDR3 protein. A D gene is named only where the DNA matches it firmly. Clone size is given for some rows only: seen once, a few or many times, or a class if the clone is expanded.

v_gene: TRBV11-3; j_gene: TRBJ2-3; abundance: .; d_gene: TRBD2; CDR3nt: TGTGCCAGCAGCTCACGAGGACTAGCGGACCAGTATTTT; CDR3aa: CASSSRGLADQYF
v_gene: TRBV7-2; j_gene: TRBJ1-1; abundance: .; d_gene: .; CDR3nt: TGTGCCAGCAGCTTTAGAGACGGCCATCGGGCTTTCTTT; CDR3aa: CASSFRDGHRAFF
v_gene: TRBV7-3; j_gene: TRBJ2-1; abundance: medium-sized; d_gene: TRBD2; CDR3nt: TGTGCCAGCAGCTTACAGTACGGACTAGCGGCCAATGAGCAGTTCTTC; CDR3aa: CASSLQYGLAANEQFF
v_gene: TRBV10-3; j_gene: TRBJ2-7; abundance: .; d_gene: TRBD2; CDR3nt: TGTGCCATCAGTCCTGGACTAGTTTCCTACGAGCAGTACTTC; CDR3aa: CAISPGLVSYEQYF
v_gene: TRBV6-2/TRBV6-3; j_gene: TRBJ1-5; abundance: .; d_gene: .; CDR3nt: TGTGCCAGCAGTTCGTATCAGGGAGAAAGCAATCAGCCCCAGCATTTT; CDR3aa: CASSSYQGESNQPQHF
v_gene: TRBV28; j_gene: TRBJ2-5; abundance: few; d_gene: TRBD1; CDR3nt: TGTGCCAGCAGTCCGAACTTCACAGGGGTTCGTAAGACCCAGTACTTC; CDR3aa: CASSPNFTGVRKTQYF
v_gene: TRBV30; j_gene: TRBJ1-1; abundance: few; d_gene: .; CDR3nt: TGTGCCTGGAGTGTATTGGGGGAAGCTTTCTTT; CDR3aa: CAWSVLGEAFF
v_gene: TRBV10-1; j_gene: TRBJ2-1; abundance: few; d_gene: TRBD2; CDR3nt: TGCGCCAGCAGTGAGTCACTGGGTAGCGGGAAGTACAATGAGCAGTTCTTC; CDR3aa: CASSESLGSGKYNEQFF
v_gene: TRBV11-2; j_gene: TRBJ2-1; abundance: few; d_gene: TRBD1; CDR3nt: TGTGCCAGCAGCTCTAGGGGACAGGGGGCGAATAGCTACAATGAGCAGTTCTTC; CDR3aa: CASSSRGQGANSYNEQFF
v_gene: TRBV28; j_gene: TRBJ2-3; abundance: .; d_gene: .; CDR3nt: TGTGCCAGCAGTTGGTCCTCGCCTTCAGTAGATACGCAGTATTTT; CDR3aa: CASSWSSPSVDTQYF
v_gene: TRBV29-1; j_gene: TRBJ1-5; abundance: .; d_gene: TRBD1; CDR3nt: TGCAGCGTTAGACAGGGTAACAATCAGCCCCAGCATTTT; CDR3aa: CSVRQGNNQPQHF
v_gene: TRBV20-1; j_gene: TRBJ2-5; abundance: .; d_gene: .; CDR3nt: TGCAGTGCTAGAGATCTTGTCAAACAAGAGACCCAGTACTTC; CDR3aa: CSARDLVKQETQYF
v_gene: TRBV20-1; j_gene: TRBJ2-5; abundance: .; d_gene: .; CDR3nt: TGCAGTGCTAGAGATCTTGACAAACAAGAGACCCAGTACTTC; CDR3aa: CSARDLDKQETQYF